The rows below give T cell receptor beta chains drawn from one sample of a study of T cells in Graves' hyperthyroidism and ophthalmopathy. TCRdb passed the multiplex PCR reads through MiXCR, listing each CDR3 protein once. The data contain 450,000 to 650,000 distinct CDR3 sequences, 14% of them singletons. The material sequenced was blood. The source of these receptors is a woman under 30 with Graves' ophthalmopathy. Each CDR3 is given with its conserved first and last residue. The D gene is left open where the match is weak. Rows may omit the clone size; those that give it use once, few, many or a size class.

TRBD1	TRBJ2-3	many	TRBV20-1	TGCAGTGCTCCTCGGACAGGGACAGATACGCAGTATTTT	CSAPRTGTDTQYF
-	TRBJ1-1	-	TRBV5-8	TGTGCCAGCAGCTTGGTTGACGGGTCCACTGAAGCTTTCTTT	CASSLVDGSTEAFF
TRBD2	TRBJ2-7	-	TRBV20-1	TGCAGTGCTAGAGCCCTAGCGGGCCCCTCCTACGAGCAGTACTTC	CSARALAGPSYEQYF
-	TRBJ2-6	many	TRBV2	TGTGCCAGCGGTCTCCAAACTGGGGCCAACGTCCTGACTTTC	CASGLQTGANVLTF
-	TRBJ2-3	many	TRBV19	TGTGCCAGTACACAGAACACAGATACGCAGTATTTT	CASTQNTDTQYF
TRBD1	TRBJ2-7	many	TRBV7-8	TGTGCCAGCAGCTGGGGGACAGTCTACGAGCAGTACTTC	CASSWGTVYEQYF
-	TRBJ1-2	many	TRBV30	TGTGCCTGGAGTGCTGCCAGCTATGGCTACACCTTC	CAWSAASYGYTF
TRBD2	TRBJ2-1	-	TRBV9	TGTGCCAGCAGCGGGGGGACTAGCGGGAAGAATGAGCAGTTCTTC	CASSGGTSGKNEQFF
-	TRBJ2-5	many	TRBV6-1	TGTGCCAGCAGTGGCCGTTCGACGATGAGGGTCTGGCGAGAGACCCAGTACTTC	CASSGRSTMRVWRETQYF
-	TRBJ1-1	many	TRBV12-3/TRBV12-4	TGTGCCAGCAGCTTTGCCGGGCTGAACACTGAAGCTTTCTTT	CASSFAGLNTEAFF
TRBD1	TRBJ1-6	-	TRBV28	TGTGCCAGCAGTCAAATGAGGACAGGGGGCAAGTGGAAAAATTCACCCCTCCACTTT	CASSQMRTGGKWKNSPLHF
TRBD2	TRBJ2-1	few	TRBV6-1	TGTGCCAGCAAGTCGGGACTAGCGGGAGGGCCAGGTGAGCAGTTCTTC	CASKSGLAGGPGEQFF
-	TRBJ2-2	many	TRBV11-2	TGTGCCAGCAGCTTTGTAGAGAACACCGGGGAGCTGTTTTTT	CASSFVENTGELFF
TRBD2	TRBJ2-3	many	TRBV20-1	TGCAGTGCTCTACTAGCGGGAATCGGCACAGATACGCAGTATTTT	CSALLAGIGTDTQYF
-	TRBJ1-2	many	TRBV30	TGTGCCAGTCCACAGGCCGCTCTATTTGGCTACACCTTC	CASPQAALFGYTF
TRBD2	TRBJ2-1	-	TRBV4-3	TGCGCCAGCAGCCAAGGATATATAGGACTAGCGGGAACCAGCTCCTACAATGAGCAGTTCTTC	CASSQGYIGLAGTSSYNEQFF
-	TRBJ1-5	many	TRBV12-3/TRBV12-4	TGTGCCAGCAGTTCGTGGCCTACCGACCAGCCCCAACATTTT	CASSSWPTDQPQHF
-	TRBJ2-3	once	TRBV18	TGTGCCAGCTCACCAACGGGAGACACAGATACGCAGTATTTT	CASSPTGDTDTQYF
TRBD2	TRBJ2-1	many	TRBV29-1	TGCAGCGTTGAACTTGCTAGCGGGAGGGCTGAGCAGTTCTTC	CSVELASGRAEQFF
TRBD1	TRBJ2-7	many	TRBV28	TGTGCCAGCGAGGGACAGGGGGCCTCCGAGCAGTACTTC	CASEGQGASEQYF
-	TRBJ2-7	many	TRBV12-3/TRBV12-4	TGTGCCAGCAGTTCCCCCCTGGCAGCCTCCTACGAGCAGTACTTC	CASSSPLAASYEQYF
-	TRBJ2-7	many	TRBV2	TGTGCCAGCAGTGAAGACTTTAGCTCCTACGAGCAGTACTTC	CASSEDFSSYEQYF
TRBD1	TRBJ1-2	few	TRBV7-9	TGTGCCAGCAGCCCCTGGGACAGGGAGGACTATGGCTACACCTTC	CASSPWDREDYGYTF
TRBD2	TRBJ2-7	many	TRBV3-1	TGTGCCAGCAGCCAAGATGTAGCGGGAGGGAGCGAGCAGTACTTC	CASSQDVAGGSEQYF
TRBD1	TRBJ2-1	many	TRBV12-3/TRBV12-4	TGTGCCAGCAGTTTAGGGGACAGCGCCTACAATGAGCAGTTCTTC	CASSLGDSAYNEQFF
-	TRBJ2-7	many	TRBV12-3/TRBV12-4	TGTGCCAGCAGTTTAGGGGGTACCGAGCAGTACTTC	CASSLGGTEQYF
-	TRBJ1-5	many	TRBV20-1	TGCAGTGCTTTCGCGGGGGCAGGCAATCAGCCCCAGCATTTT	CSAFAGAGNQPQHF